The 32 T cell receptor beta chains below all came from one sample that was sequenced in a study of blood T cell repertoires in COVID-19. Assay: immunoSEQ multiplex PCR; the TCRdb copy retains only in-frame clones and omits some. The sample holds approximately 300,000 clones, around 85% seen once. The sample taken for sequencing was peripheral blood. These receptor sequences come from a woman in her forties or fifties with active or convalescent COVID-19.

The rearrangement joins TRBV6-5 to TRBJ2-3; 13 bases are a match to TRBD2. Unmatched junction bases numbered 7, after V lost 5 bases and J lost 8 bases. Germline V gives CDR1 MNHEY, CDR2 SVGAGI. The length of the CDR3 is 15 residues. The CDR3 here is CASSPLAGGGRTQYF. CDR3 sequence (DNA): TGTGCCAGCAGTCCACTAGCGGGAGGGGGACGTACGCAGTATTTT.

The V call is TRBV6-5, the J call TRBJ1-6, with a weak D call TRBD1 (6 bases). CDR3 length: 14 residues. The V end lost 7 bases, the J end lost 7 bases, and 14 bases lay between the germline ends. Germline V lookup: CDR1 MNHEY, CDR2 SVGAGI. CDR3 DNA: TGTGCCAGCAACAGGGAGCGCCTGAATTCACCCCTCCACTTT. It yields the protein CASNRERLNSPLHF.

CDR3 sequence: CASSLTKEYRGTEAFF. DNA for the CDR3: TGTGCCAGCAGTCTAACTAAGGAATACCGGGGCACTGAAGCTTTCTTT. The V and J genes are TRBV28 and TRBJ1-1; the D is unclear. V lost 5 bases, J lost 4 bases, and 20 bases lay in between. This CDR3 is built from 16 residues. Germline lookup yields CDR1 MDHEN and CDR2 SYDVKM.

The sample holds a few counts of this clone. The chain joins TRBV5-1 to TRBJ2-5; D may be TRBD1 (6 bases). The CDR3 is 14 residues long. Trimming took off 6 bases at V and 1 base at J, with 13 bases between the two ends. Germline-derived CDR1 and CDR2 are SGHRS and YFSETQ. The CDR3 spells CASKGQTAQETQYF. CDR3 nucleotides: TGCGCCAGCAAGGGACAAACAGCCCAAGAGACCCAGTACTTC.

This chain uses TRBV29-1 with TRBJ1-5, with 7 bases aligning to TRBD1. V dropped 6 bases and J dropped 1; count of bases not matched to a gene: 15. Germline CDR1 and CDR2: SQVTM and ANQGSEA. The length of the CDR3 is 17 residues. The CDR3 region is CSVMTGTARGSNQPQHF. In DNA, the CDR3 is TGCAGCGTGATGACAGGGACAGCCCGGGGAAGCAATCAGCCCCAGCATTTT.

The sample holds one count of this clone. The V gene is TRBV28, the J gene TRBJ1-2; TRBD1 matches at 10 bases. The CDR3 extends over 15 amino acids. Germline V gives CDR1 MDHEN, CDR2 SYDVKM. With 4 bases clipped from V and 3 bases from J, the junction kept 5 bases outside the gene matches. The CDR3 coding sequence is TGTGCCAGCAGTTCCCGGACAGGGGGAGACTATGGCTACACCTTC. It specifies CASSSRTGGDYGYTF.

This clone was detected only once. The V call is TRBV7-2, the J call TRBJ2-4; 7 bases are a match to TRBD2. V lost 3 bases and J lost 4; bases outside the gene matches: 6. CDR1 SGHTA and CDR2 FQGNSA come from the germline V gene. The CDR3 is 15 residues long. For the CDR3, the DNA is TGTGCCAGCAGCTTCATCCAGCGGGGTAAAAACATTCAGTACTTC. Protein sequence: CASSFIQRGKNIQYF.

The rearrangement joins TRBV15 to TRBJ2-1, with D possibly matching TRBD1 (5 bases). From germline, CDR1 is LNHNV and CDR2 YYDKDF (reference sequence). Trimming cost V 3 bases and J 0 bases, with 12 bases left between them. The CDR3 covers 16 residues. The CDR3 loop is CATSSWGQSSYNEQFF. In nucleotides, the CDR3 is TGTGCCACCAGCAGTTGGGGCCAAAGCTCCTACAATGAGCAGTTCTTC. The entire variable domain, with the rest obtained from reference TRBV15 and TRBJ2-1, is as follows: DAMVIQNPRYQVTQFGKPVTLSCSQTLNHNVMYWYQQKSSQAPKLLFHYYDKDFNNEADTPDNFQSRRPNTSFCFLDIRSPGLGDTAMYLCATSSWGQSSYNEQFFGPGTRLTVL.

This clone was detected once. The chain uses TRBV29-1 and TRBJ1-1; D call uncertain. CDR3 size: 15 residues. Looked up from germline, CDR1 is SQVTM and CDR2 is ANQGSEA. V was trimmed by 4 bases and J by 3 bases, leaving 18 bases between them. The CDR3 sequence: CSVALSGPKYTEAFF. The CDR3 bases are TGCAGCGTTGCGCTGAGTGGGCCCAAATACACTGAAGCTTTCTTT.

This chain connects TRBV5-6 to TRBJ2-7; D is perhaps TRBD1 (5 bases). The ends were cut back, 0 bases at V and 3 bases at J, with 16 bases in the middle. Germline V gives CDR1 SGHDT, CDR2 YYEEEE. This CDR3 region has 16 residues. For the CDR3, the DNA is TGTGCCAGCAGCTTGGCCTTCGGGCAGGGTCTCTACGAGCAGTACTTC. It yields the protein CASSLAFGQGLYEQYF.

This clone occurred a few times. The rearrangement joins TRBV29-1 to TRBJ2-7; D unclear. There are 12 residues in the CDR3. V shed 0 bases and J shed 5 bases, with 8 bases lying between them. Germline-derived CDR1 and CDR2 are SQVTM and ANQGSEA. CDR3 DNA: TGCAGCGTTGAAGATTCGGTGAACGAGCAGTACTTC. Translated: CSVEDSVNEQYF.

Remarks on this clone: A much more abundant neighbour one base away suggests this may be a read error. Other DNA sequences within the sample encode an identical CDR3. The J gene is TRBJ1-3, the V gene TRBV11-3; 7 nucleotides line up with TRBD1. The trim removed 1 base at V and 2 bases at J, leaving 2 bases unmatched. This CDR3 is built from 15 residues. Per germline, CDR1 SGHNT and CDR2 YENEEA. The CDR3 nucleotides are TGTGCCAGCAGCTTAGGCGGGACAGCTGGAAACACCATATATTTT. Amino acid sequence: CASSLGGTAGNTIYF.

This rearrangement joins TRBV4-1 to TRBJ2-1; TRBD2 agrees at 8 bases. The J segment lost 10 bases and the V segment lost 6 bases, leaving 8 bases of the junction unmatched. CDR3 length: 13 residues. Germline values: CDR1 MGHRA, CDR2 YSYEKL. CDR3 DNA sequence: TGCGCCAGCAGACGGGAGGGCCTAGGGGAGCAGTTCTTC. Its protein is CASRREGLGEQFF.

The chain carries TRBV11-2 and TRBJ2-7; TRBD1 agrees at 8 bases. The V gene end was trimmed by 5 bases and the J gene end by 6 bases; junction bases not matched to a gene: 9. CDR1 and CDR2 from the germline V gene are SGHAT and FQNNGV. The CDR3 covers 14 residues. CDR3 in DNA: TGTGCCAGCAGCGGGCTTGGACAGGGTTCCGAGCAGTACTTC. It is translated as CASSGLGQGSEQYF.

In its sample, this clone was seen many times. For the CDR3, the DNA is TGCGCCAGCAGGAGACTAGCGGGTCCGAAGGGGGAGCTGTTTTTT. It codes for CASRRLAGPKGELFF. The chain recombines TRBV10-1 with TRBJ2-2; TRBD2 matches at 10 bases. J gave up 8 bases and V 6 bases, and 9 bases lay outside the gene matches. The CDR3 totals 15 residues. CDR1 and CDR2 from the germline V gene are WNHNN and SYGVQD (reference sequence).

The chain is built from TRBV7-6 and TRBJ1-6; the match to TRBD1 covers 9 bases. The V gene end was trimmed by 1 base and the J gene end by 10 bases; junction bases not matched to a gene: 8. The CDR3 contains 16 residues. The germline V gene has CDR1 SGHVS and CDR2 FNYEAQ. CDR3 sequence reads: CASSLVGGQGNSPLHF. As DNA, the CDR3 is TGTGCCAGCAGCTTAGTCGGGGGACAGGGTAACTCACCCCTCCACTTT.

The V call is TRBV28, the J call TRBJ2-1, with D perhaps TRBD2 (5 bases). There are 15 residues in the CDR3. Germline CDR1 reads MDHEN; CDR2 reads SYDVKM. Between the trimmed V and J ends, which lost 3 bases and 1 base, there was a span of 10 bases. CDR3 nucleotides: TGTGCCAGCAGTTTTGGTCGGGGATCCTACAATGAGCAGTTCTTC. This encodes CASSFGRGSYNEQFF. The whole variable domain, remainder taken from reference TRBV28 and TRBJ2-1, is DVKVTQSSRYLVKRTGEKVFLECVQDMDHENMFWYRQDPGLGLRLIYFSYDVKMKEKGDIPEGYSVSREKKERFSLILESASTNQTSMYLCASSFGRGSYNEQFFGPGTRLTVL.

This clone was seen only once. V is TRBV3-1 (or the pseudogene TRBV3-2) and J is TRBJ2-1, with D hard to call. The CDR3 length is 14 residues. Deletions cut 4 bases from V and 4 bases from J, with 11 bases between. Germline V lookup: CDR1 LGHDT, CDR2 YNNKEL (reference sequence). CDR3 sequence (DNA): TGTGCCAGCAGCCCCTCCTTCCGGTACAATGAGCAGTTCTTC. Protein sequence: CASSPSFRYNEQFF.

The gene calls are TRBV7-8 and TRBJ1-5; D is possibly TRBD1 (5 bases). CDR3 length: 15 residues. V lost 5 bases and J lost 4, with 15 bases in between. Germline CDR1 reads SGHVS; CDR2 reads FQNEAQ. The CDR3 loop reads CASSPHRQLNQPQHF. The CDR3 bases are TGTGCCAGCAGCCCCCACCGACAGCTTAATCAGCCCCAGCATTTT.

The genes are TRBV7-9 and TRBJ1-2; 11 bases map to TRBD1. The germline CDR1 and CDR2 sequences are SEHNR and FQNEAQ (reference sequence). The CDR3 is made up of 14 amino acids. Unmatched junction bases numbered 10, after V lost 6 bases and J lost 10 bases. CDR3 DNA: TGTGCCAGCAGGACCGGGACAGGGGGTTTTGCCTACACCTTC. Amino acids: CASRTGTGGFAYTF. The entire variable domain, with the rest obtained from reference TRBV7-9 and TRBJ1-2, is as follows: DTGVSQNPRHKITKRGQNVTFRCDPISEHNRLYWYRQTLGQGPEFLTYFQNEAQLEKSRLLSDRFSAERPKGSFSTLEIQRTEQGDSAMYLCASRTGTGGFAYTFGSGTRLTVV.

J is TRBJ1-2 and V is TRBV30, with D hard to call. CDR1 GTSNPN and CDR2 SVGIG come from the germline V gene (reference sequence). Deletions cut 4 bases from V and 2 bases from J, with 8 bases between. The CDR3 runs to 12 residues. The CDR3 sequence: CAWNPGNYGYTF. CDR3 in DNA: TGTGCCTGGAACCCGGGAAACTATGGCTACACCTTC.

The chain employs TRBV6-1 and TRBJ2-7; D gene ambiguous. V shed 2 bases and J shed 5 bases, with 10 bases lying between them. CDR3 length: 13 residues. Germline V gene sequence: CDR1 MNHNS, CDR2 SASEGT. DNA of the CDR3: TGTGCCAGCAGTGAAACGGGTCGGCACGAGCAGTACTTC. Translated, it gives CASSETGRHEQYF.

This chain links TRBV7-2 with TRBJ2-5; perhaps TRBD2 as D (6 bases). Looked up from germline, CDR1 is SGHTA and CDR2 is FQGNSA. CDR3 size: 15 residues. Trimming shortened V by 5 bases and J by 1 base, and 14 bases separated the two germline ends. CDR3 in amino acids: CASSQGAGIQETQYF. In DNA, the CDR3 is TGTGCCAGCAGCCAAGGGGCGGGGATCCAAGAGACCCAGTACTTC.

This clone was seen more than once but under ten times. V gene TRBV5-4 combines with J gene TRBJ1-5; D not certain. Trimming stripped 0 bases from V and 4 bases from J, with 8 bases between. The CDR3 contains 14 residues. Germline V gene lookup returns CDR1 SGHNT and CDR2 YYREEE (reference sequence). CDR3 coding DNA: TGTGCCAGCAGCTTGGGCGGGAAAAATCAGCCCCAGCATTTT. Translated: CASSLGGKNQPQHF.

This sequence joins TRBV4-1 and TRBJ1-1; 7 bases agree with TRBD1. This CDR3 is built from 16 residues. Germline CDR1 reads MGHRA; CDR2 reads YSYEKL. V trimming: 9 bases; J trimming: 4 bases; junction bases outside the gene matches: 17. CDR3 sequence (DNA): TGCGCCAGTAAGACAGGGACTCCCGTCTCCTCCACTGAAGCTTTCTTT. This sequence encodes CASKTGTPVSSTEAFF.

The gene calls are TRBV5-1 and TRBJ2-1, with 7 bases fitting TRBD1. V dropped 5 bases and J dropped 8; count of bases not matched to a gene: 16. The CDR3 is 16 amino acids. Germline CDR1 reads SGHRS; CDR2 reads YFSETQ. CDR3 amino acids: CASRAQTGLFAHEQFF. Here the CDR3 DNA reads TGCGCCAGCAGGGCCCAGACAGGGTTGTTTGCCCATGAGCAGTTCTTC.

The CDR3 DNA follows: TGTGCCAGCTCACCGACAGGGGGCAATGGCTACACCTTC. Translating it yields CASSPTGGNGYTF. The chain uses TRBV18 and TRBJ1-2; 10 nucleotides agree with TRBD1. The CDR3 length is 13 residues. With 3 bases clipped from V and 6 bases from J, the junction kept 1 base outside the gene matches. CDR1 is KGHSH, CDR2 LQKENI, per germline.

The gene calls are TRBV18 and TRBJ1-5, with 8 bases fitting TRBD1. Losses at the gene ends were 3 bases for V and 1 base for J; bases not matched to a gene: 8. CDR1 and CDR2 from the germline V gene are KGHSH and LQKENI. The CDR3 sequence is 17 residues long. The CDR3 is CASSPDRVTQSNQPQHF. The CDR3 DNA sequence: TGTGCCAGCTCACCGGACAGGGTAACCCAGAGCAATCAGCCCCAGCATTTT.

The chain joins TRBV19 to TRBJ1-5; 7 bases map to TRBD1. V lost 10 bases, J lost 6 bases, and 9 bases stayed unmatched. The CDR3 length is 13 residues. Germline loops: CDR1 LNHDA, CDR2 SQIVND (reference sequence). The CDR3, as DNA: TGTGCCAACCTCGACAGGGATGCTCAGCCCCAGCATTTT. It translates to CANLDRDAQPQHF.

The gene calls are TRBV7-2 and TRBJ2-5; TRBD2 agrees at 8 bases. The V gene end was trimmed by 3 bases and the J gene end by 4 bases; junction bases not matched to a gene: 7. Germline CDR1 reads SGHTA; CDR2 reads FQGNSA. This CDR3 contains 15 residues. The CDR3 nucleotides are TGTGCCAGCAGCTTTGAGCGGGAGTCGGGAGAGACCCAGTACTTC. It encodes CASSFERESGETQYF.

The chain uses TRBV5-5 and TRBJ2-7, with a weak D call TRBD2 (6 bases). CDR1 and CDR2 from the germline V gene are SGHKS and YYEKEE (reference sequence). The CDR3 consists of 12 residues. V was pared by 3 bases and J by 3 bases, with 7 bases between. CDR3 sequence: CASSWGDYEQYF. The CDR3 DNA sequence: TGTGCCAGCAGCTGGGGGGACTACGAGCAGTACTTC.

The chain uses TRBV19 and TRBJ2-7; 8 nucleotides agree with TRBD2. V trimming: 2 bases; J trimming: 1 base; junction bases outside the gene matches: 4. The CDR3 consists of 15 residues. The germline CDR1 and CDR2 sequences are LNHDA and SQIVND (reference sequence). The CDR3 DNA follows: TGTGCCAGTAGTATACAAGCGGGAGCGTCCTACGAGCAGTACTTC. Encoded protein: CASSIQAGASYEQYF.